The sequence of this T cell receptor (beta chain) was determined in a study of T-cell memory formation after mild COVID-19 (dated by TCRdb to the early 2020s). General notes on the study: TCR sequence clusters from the two donors were largely donor specific. In a couple of donors, T-cell clones that expanded and contracted after mild COVID-19 were tracked by sequencing TCRalpha and TCRbeta repertoires over time. Two young, previously healthy adult volunteers made up the cohort, one male and one female.

This clonotype has a count of ten or more. The antigen this receptor binds is unknown. The record has no base qualities; no much larger clone is one base away. General findings and caveats noted by the study authors: Only a couple of mild cases were covered by the study, and larger cohorts that include severe cases with pre-infection samples were considered necessary. Some responding clones were found in pre-infection memory, which suggests that pre-existing cross-reactive memory T cells took part in the SARS-CoV-2 response. Contracting CD4+ clones were found mainly in CM and EM memory subsets, while CD8+ clones were enriched in EMRA. Clones contracting from day 15 to 85 had balanced CD4/CD8 phenotypes, while a second wave expanding from day 15 to 37 was biased towards CD4+. Whether the second-wave clones peaking on day 37 were SARS-CoV-2 specific was not confirmed.

Ficoll-Paque density gradient centrifugation was the method used to isolate PBMCs. Including the terminal cysteine and phenylalanine, the CDR3 comprises 16 residues. The DNA shown is the 48-base CDR3, in frame from base 1. V is pruned by 3 bases and J by 5 bases, leaving 12 bases of the junction without a gene match. CDR1 is given as DFQATT and CDR2 as SNEGSKA, both from the germline V gene (reference sequence). Data came from an Illumina NovaSeq 6000. Using 5'RACE with constant-segment primers, TCRalpha and TCRbeta cDNA libraries were constructed, with sample barcodes and unique molecular identifiers added in the process. RNA was extracted from every sample with Trizol reagent. Library amplification was performed in two PCR steps, and a second sample barcode and Illumina TruSeq adapters were introduced in the second step. Libraries were sequenced on an Illumina NovaSeq with 2 x 150 bp paired-end reads. On the study's bioinformatics: With migec v1.2.7, reads were demultiplexed and then collapsed into UMI-guided consensus sequences. Using mixcr v2.1.11, UMI consensuses were aligned to TRA and TRB V and J templates and then assembled into clonotypes. Clonotypes were classified as expanded or contracted when called significant by both edgeR and NoisET, with noise models trained on biological replicates. For edgeR calls, the thresholds were a false discovery rate-adjusted p below 0.01 and a log2 fold-change of 1. PCA with hierarchical clustering of max-normalized trajectories of the 1000 most abundant clonotypes was used as exploratory dynamics analysis. The CD4 or CD8 phenotype of responding clones was assigned using the separately sequenced CD4+ and CD8+ repertoires. Clones were called with MiXCR by TCRdb after fastp trimmed the public reads at Q25, and only in-frame beta chains were retained. Identical CDR3 proteins give one entry, which carries the most common genes and DNA. In this record, the V and J calls reflect TCRdb's handling and not the investigators' own analysis. The sample table records some 48,000 distinct CDR3 sequences; 9% to 15% of these occur just once. Approximately 25% of the sample goes to the ten largest clones.

The clonotype was recovered from a man aged 18 to 30 who had mild COVID-19 (a few samples of this study predate the infection). The sample titles of this study are shuffled in the database, so cell type and time point are left out; the donor was told from shared clones. Sequenced: PBMCs or a T cell subset sorted from them (not recorded which). The chain is encoded by TRBV20-1 joined to TRBJ2-2; 7 middle bases align to TRBD2. The CDR3 reads as follows: CSARSSGRVGTGELFF. The DNA is as follows: TGCAGTGCTAGGTCCTCGGGGAGGGTCGGTACCGGGGAGCTGTTTTTT.